The TCR beta chain under discussion was sequenced for a study of blood T cell repertoires in COVID-19. In the study overall: The cDNA or gDNA used as material had been derived from T cells, B-cell-depleted T cells, or PBMCs.

Some clones are missing from TCRdb's copy, which holds only in-frame ones; the method was immunoSEQ multiplex PCR. The sample carries 350,000 to 400,000 clones, around 87% recorded once. Everyone who took part was about 18 to 90 years old, and they came from about two dozen US areas. This CDR3 is built from 15 residues. Germline V gene lookup returns CDR1 MNHEY and CDR2 SVGAGI. V gave up 6 bases and J gave up 4 bases; unmatched junction bases: 8. The source is a man aged 18 to 29 who had recovered from COVID-19. V and J are TRBV6-5 and TRBJ2-1, with TRBD2 matching over 8 bases. Sequencing input: PBMCs or T cells enriched from blood (not recorded which). The CDR3 protein is CASSETSAFYNEQFF. Here the CDR3 DNA reads TGTGCCAGCAGCGAGACTAGCGCTTTTTACAATGAGCAGTTCTTC.